This TCR beta chain originates from a study of CD8+ T cells in alopecia areata. Treatment meaning: oral pan-JAK inhibitor, 5-10 mg twice daily. The sequencing template was cDNA reverse transcribed from extracted RNA. Clones were sequenced by immunoSEQ multiplex PCR, and TCRdb holds only the in-frame ones, with some missing. The table has 110,000 or so clones, 56% seen once; the top ten hold 3% to 4%. The V gene's germline CDR1 is MGHDK and CDR2 SYGVNS. This CDR3 contains 16 residues. Trimming took 6 bases from V and 5 from J; bases not matched to a gene: 15. The sequencing here drew on CD4+ T cells sorted from blood, taken at week 24, from a patient treated with tofacitinib. The V call is TRBV25-1, the J call TRBJ2-5; 7 nucleotides align to TRBD2. The receptor comes from a human donor with alopecia areata. Here the CDR3 DNA reads TGTGCCAGCAGCCCTCTACCGGCGCTAGCGGATGAGACCCAGTACTTC. It specifies CASSPLPALADETQYF.